This passage covers 22 T cell receptor beta chains from one sample sequenced in a study of blood T cell repertoires in COVID-19. Libraries were prepared by immunoSEQ multiplex PCR; TCRdb keeps only in-frame clonotypes and omits some of them. The data hold about 230,000 clones, with 75% to 90% observed a single time. Material: peripheral blood. These receptors were taken from a woman aged 65 to 85 with active or convalescent COVID-19.

The chain employs TRBV27 and TRBJ2-7; 7 bases are a match to TRBD2. After removal of 1 base from V and 0 bases from J, the junction contained 6 bases not matched to a gene. This CDR3 contains 16 residues. Per the germline V gene, CDR1 is MNHEY and CDR2 is SMNVEV (reference sequence). CDR3 in DNA: TGTGCCAGCAGTTTATGGGCTAGCGGTAGCTCCTACGAGCAGTACTTC. Translation gives CASSLWASGSSYEQYF.

The V call is TRBV10-3, the J call TRBJ2-1; 7 bases agree with TRBD1. The germline CDR1 and CDR2 sequences are ENHRY and SYGVKD. This CDR3 has 17 residues. V shed 0 bases, J shed 2 bases, and the junction held 7 bases outside the gene matches. The CDR3 loop is CAISESRGDRAYNEQFF. CDR3 coding DNA: TGTGCCATCAGTGAGTCACGGGGTGACAGGGCCTACAATGAGCAGTTCTTC.

The chain recombines TRBV28 with TRBJ1-1; D gene ambiguous. Germline V gene sequence: CDR1 MDHEN, CDR2 SYDVKM. There are 12 residues in the CDR3. Trimming pared 2 bases from V and 7 bases from J, leaving 8 bases between. The CDR3 DNA reads TGTGCCAGCAGTTTAAGAGGGCGTGAAGCTTTCTTT. Its protein is CASSLRGREAFF.

The rearrangement links TRBV5-6 to TRBJ2-2; D unclear. The CDR3 has 14 amino acids. The ends were cut back, 1 base at V and 2 bases at J, with 6 bases in the middle. Germline V gene lookup returns CDR1 SGHDT and CDR2 YYEEEE. The CDR3 protein is CASSLLRNTGELFF. In DNA form, the CDR3 reads TGTGCCAGCAGCTTGCTACGAAACACCGGGGAGCTGTTTTTT.

V gene TRBV7-2 combines with J gene TRBJ2-4; 8 bases map to TRBD1. V lost 4 bases, J lost 3 bases, and 5 bases stayed unmatched. Germline CDR1 and CDR2: SGHTA and FQGNSA. The CDR3 consists of 15 residues. The CDR3 loop reads CASSSRDRFKNIQYF. CDR3 nucleotide sequence: TGTGCCAGCAGCTCCAGGGACAGGTTCAAAAACATTCAGTACTTC.

This clone was picked up a small number of times. This chain uses TRBV5-1 with TRBJ2-5; 8 bases agree with TRBD1. Germline CDR1 is SGHRS and CDR2 is YFSETQ. The CDR3 covers 13 residues. Trimming removed 4 bases from V and 5 bases from J; junction bases left unmatched: 4. This chain's CDR3 is CASSQGARETQYF. The CDR3 DNA follows: TGCGCCAGCAGCCAGGGGGCGCGGGAGACCCAGTACTTC.

V usage is TRBV7-8 and J usage is TRBJ1-1, with TRBD1 matching 8 bases. Trimming cost V 3 bases and J 1 base; bases outside gene matches: 4. From germline, CDR1 is SGHVS and CDR2 FQNEAQ. The CDR3 covers 15 residues. Written as DNA, the CDR3 is TGTGCCAGCAGCTTCTCCGGACAGGGGAACACTGAAGCTTTCTTT. Protein product: CASSFSGQGNTEAFF.

The chain combines TRBV5-1 with TRBJ2-1, with 14 bases matching TRBD2. This CDR3 has 16 residues. Germline lookup yields CDR1 SGHRS and CDR2 YFSETQ. V lost 5 bases to trimming and J lost 8 bases; unmatched junction nucleotides: 9. This chain's CDR3 is CASRSLTSGGADEQFF. CDR3 nucleotides: TGCGCCAGCAGGTCCCTGACTAGCGGGGGGGCAGATGAGCAGTTCTTC.

J is TRBJ2-2 and V is TRBV9; D is perhaps TRBD1 (5 bases). This CDR3 contains 15 residues. Germline V gene sequence: CDR1 SGDLS, CDR2 YYNGEE. V was cut by 4 bases and J by 2 bases, with 12 bases left in between. The CDR3 DNA reads as TGTGCCAGCAGCACGAGGACACCTAACACCGGGGAGCTGTTTTTT. It codes for CASSTRTPNTGELFF.

V is TRBV6-6 and J is TRBJ1-2, with D maybe TRBD1 (5 bases). Trimming removed 0 bases at V and 6 bases at J, with 8 bases between. CDR1 MNHNY and CDR2 SVGAGI come from the germline V gene (reference sequence). The CDR3 is 13 residues long. Here the CDR3 reads CASSYSAGHGYTF. The CDR3 nucleotides are TGTGCCAGCAGTTACTCTGCAGGGCATGGCTACACCTTC.

This rearrangement joins TRBV4-1 to TRBJ2-7; tentative D call: TRBD1 (6 bases). Germline V gene lookup returns CDR1 MGHRA and CDR2 YSYEKL. V dropped 0 bases and J dropped 0 bases, with 15 bases sitting between them. The CDR3 is 17 residues long. The CDR3, as DNA: TGCGCCAGCAGCCAAGATCTAGGACAGTCGCTCTCCTACGAGCAGTACTTC. Protein sequence: CASSQDLGQSLSYEQYF.

The gene calls are TRBV27 and TRBJ2-3; no firm D call. The CDR3 is made up of 12 amino acids. The V gene lost 4 bases and the J gene lost 4 bases, with 6 bases spanning the gap. Germline assignment: CDR1 MNHEY and CDR2 SMNVEV (reference sequence). CDR3 in DNA: TGTGCCAGCAGTTCGTCGGCAGATACGCAGTATTTT. It translates to CASSSSADTQYF.

The chain has TRBV7-9 and TRBJ1-4, with D unresolved. This CDR3 is 13 amino acids long. Trimming removed 0 bases from V and 5 bases from J, with 4 bases in between. Germline values: CDR1 SEHNR, CDR2 FQNEAQ (reference sequence). The CDR3 coding sequence is TGTGCCAGCAGCTTAGCCCTCAATGAAAAACTGTTTTTT. Translating it yields CASSLALNEKLFF.

This CDR3 is CASSLVAGGTEAFF. For the CDR3, the DNA is TGCGCCAGCAGCTTGGTAGCCGGGGGCACTGAAGCTTTCTTT. The rearrangement links TRBV5-1 to TRBJ1-1, with D perhaps matching TRBD1 (5 bases). Trimming stripped 0 bases from V and 4 bases from J, with 10 bases between. CDR3 length: 14 residues. The germline gives CDR1 SGHRS, CDR2 YFSETQ.

The count of this clone is one. The DNA of the CDR3 is TGTGCCAGCAGCCAACCCCCAGCGGGGGTCCCATACAATGAGCAGTTCTTC. This gives the protein CASSQPPAGVPYNEQFF. J is TRBJ2-1 and V is TRBV5-4; 8 nucleotides match TRBD2. With V trimmed by 4 bases and J by 4 bases, 13 bases remained unmatched. Germline CDR1 reads SGHNT; CDR2 reads YYREEE (reference sequence). The CDR3 runs 17 residues.

The CDR3 protein is CASSFDQGTGTDTQYF. The CDR3 DNA reads TGTGCCAGCAGTTTCGACCAGGGGACGGGCACAGATACGCAGTATTTT. The chain is built from TRBV6-5 and TRBJ2-3, with a tentative D call TRBD1 (6 bases). CDR1 and CDR2 (germline): MNHEY, SVGAGI. V shed 4 bases and J shed 1 base, with 15 bases lying between them. The CDR3 runs 16 residues.

This chain joins TRBV2 and TRBJ2-3, with D perhaps matching TRBD1 (5 bases). Deletions cut 7 bases from V and 6 bases from J, with 14 bases between. There are 13 residues in the CDR3. Germline-derived CDR1 and CDR2 are SNHLY and FYNNEI. The CDR3 sequence: CASTARVTDTQYF. Written as DNA, the CDR3 is TGTGCCAGCACGGCCAGGGTTACGGATACGCAGTATTTT.

This rearrangement joins TRBV7-9 to TRBJ1-2, with D tentatively TRBD1 (6 bases). CDR3 length equals 12 residues. CDR1 is SEHNR and CDR2 is FQNEAQ in the germline V gene (reference sequence). V was cut by 1 base and J by 8 bases, with 8 bases left in between. The CDR3 nucleotides read TGTGCCAGCAGCTTAGGGCAGGGGGGCTACACCTTC. This gives the protein CASSLGQGGYTF. Supplemented by reference TRBV7-9 and TRBJ1-2, the full variable domain reads DTGVSQNPRHKITKRGQNVTFRCDPISEHNRLYWYRQTLGQGPEFLTYFQNEAQLEKSRLLSDRFSAERPKGSFSTLEIQRTEQGDSAMYLCASSLGQGGYTFGSGTRLTVV.

The chain couples TRBV11-2 to TRBJ2-1; possibly TRBD2 for D (6 bases). Germline V gene lookup returns CDR1 SGHAT and CDR2 FQNNGV. V lost 5 bases and J lost 9, with 14 bases in between. This CDR3 spans 13 amino acids. CDR3 bases: TGTGCCAGCAGCCCGACTAGGATCACTGAGCAGTTCTTC. Its translation: CASSPTRITEQFF.

V usage is TRBV6-5 and J usage is TRBJ2-1, with 9 bases fitting TRBD2. In germline, CDR1 is MNHEY, CDR2 SVGAGI. The V segment lost 7 bases and the J segment 6 bases; nucleotides outside the gene matches: 7. This CDR3 has 14 residues. CDR3 sequence (DNA): TGTGCCAGCACCACCGCGACTAGCGGCAATGAGCAGTTCTTC. Its protein product is CASTTATSGNEQFF.

This clone was seen once. This chain uses TRBV6-6 with TRBJ2-1; unclear D gene. The CDR3 is made up of 14 amino acids. CDR1 is MNHNY and CDR2 is SVGAGI in the germline V gene (reference sequence). Deletions cut 0 bases from V and 4 bases from J, with 7 bases between. DNA of the CDR3: TGTGCCAGCAGTTACTCGACACTTTACAATGAGCAGTTCTTC. Translation gives CASSYSTLYNEQFF.

This chain joins TRBV18 and TRBJ1-4, with 7 bases that match TRBD1. Germline lookup yields CDR1 KGHSH and CDR2 LQKENI. With V trimmed by 5 bases and J by 6 bases, 6 bases remained unmatched. The CDR3 consists of 14 residues. In DNA, the CDR3 is TGTGCCAGCTCATCCCGCGGGACAGATGAAAAACTGTTTTTT. Translated, it gives CASSSRGTDEKLFF.